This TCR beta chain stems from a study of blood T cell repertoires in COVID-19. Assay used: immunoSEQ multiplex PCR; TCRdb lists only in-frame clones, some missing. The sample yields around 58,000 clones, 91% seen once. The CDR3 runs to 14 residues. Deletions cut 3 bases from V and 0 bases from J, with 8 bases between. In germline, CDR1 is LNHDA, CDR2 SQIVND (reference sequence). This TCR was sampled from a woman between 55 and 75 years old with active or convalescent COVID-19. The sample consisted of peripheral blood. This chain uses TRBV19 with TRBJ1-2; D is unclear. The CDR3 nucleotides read TGTGCCAGTAGTATGGCTTCACCTAACTATGGCTACACCTTC. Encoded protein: CASSMASPNYGYTF. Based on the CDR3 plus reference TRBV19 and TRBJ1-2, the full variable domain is DGGITQSPKYLFRKEGQNVTLSCEQNLNHDAMYWYRQDPGQGLRLIYYSQIVNDFQKGDIAEGYSVSREKKESFPLTVTSAQKNPTAFYLCASSMASPNYGYTFGSGTRLTVV.